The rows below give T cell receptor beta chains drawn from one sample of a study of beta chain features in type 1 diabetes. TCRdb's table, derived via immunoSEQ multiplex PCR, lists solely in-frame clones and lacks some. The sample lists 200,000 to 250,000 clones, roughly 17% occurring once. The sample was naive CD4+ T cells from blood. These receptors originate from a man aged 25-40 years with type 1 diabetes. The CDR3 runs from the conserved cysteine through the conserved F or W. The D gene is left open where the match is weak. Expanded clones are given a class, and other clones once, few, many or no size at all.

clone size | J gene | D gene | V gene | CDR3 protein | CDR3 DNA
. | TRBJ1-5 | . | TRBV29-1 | CSVDVGGQGQPQHF | TGCAGCGTTGATGTGGGGGGCCAAGGGCAGCCCCAGCATTTT
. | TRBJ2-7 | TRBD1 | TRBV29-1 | CSVEAGGWREQYF | TGCAGCGTTGAAGCAGGGGGCTGGCGCGAGCAGTACTTC
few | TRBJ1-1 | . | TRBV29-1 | CSVPGPSVKAFF | TGCAGCGTCCCGGGACCGTCGGTCAAGGCTTTCTTT
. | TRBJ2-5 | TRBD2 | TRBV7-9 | CASRLAGGETQYF | TGTGCCAGTAGACTAGCGGGAGGAGAGACCCAGTACTTC
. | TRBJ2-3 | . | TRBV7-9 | CASSPRPSGPDTQYF | TGTGCCAGCAGCCCTCGACCCTCGGGGCCAGATACGCAGTATTTT
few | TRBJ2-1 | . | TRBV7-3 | CASSSTGDSYNEQFF | TGTGCCAGCAGCTCGACAGGAGACTCCTACAATGAGCAGTTCTTC
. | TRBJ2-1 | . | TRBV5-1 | CASSLVGGVYNEQFF | TGCGCCAGCAGCTTGGTCGGCGGGGTCTACAATGAGCAGTTCTTC
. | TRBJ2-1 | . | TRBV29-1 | CSAYPRDGGVEFF | TGCAGCGCGTATCCTCGGGACGGAGGGGTGGAGTTCTTC
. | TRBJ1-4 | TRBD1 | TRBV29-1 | CSVASDRDNEKLFF | TGCAGCGTGGCCAGCGACAGGGATAATGAAAAACTGTTTTTT
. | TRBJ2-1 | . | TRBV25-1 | CASSEDEQFF | TGTGCCAGCAGTGAAGATGAGCAGTTCTTC
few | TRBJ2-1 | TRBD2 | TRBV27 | CASSWLAGAYNEQFF | TGTGCCAGCAGTTGGTTAGCGGGAGCCTACAATGAGCAGTTCTTC
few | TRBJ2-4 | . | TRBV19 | CASSINAANIQYF | TGTGCCAGTAGTATTAACGCGGCGAACATTCAGTACTTC
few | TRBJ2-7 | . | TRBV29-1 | CSVVPHRGSYEQYF | TGCAGCGTTGTTCCTCATAGGGGCTCCTACGAGCAGTACTTC
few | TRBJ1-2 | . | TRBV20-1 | CSASSANGYTF | TGCAGTGCTAGTTCGGCAAATGGCTACACCTTC
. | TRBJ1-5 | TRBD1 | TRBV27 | CASSPRDSPYQPQHF | TGTGCCAGCAGTCCCAGGGACAGCCCCTATCAGCCCCAGCATTTT
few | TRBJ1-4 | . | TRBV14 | CASSQEAGMNEKLFF | TGTGCCAGCAGCCAAGAGGCGGGAATGAATGAAAAACTGTTTTTT
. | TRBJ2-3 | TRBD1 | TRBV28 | CASSKGATDTQYF | TGTGCCAGCAGTAAGGGGGCGACAGATACGCAGTATTTT
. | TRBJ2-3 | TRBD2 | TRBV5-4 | CASSLTSGSTSTDTQYF | TGTGCCAGCAGCTTGACTAGCGGGTCAACTAGCACAGATACGCAGTATTTT
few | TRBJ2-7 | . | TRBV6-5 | CASSYSNEQYF | TGTGCCAGCAGTTACTCGAACGAGCAGTACTTC
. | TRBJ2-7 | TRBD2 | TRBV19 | CASGSLAGNNEQYF | TGTGCCAGCGGATCTCTAGCGGGAAACAACGAGCAGTACTTC
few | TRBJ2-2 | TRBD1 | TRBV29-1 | CSVRQGTGELFF | TGCAGCGTGCGACAGGGAACCGGGGAGCTGTTTTTT
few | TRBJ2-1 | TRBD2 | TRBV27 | CASRGLAGGENEQFF | TGTGCCAGCAGGGGACTAGCGGGAGGGGAAAATGAGCAGTTCTTC
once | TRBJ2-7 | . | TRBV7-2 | CASSPSYEQYF | TGTGCCAGCAGCCCAAGCTACGAGCAGTACTTC
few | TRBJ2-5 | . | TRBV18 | CASSPGSGQETQYF | TGTGCCAGCTCACCGGGGTCAGGGCAAGAGACCCAGTACTTC
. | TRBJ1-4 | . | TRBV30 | CAWSVGEKLFF | TGTGCCTGGAGTGTGGGTGAAAAACTGTTTTTT
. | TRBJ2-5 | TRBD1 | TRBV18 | CASSRDRQETQYF | TGTGCCAGCTCACGGGACAGACAAGAGACCCAGTACTTC
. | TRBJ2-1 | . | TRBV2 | CASRKLGNEQFF | TGTGCCAGCAGAAAACTGGGCAATGAGCAGTTCTTC
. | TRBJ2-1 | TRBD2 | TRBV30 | CAWSVRQPGLAKYNEQFF | TGTGCCTGGAGTGTACGACAGCCGGGACTAGCCAAATACAATGAGCAGTTCTTC
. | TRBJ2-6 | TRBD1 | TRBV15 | CATRREGTGPTGANVLTF | TGTGCCACCCGGAGGGAGGGGACAGGGCCTACTGGGGCCAACGTCCTGACTTTC
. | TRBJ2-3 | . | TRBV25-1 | CASKTRGNYTDTQYF | TGTGCCAGCAAGACTCGGGGCAATTACACAGATACGCAGTATTTT
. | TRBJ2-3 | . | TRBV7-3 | CASSLLPTADTQYF | TGTGCCAGCAGCTTATTGCCCACGGCAGATACGCAGTATTTT
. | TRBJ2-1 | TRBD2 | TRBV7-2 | CASSLSSGSHNEQFF | TGTGCCAGCAGCTTATCCAGCGGGAGTCACAATGAGCAGTTCTTC
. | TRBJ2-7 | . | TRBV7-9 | CASSLTPRVEGF | TGTGCCAGCAGCTTAACCCCCAGGGTTGAAGGCTTC
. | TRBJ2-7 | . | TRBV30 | CAWSYLQATYEQYF | TGTGCCTGGAGTTACCTCCAGGCGACCTACGAGCAGTACTTC
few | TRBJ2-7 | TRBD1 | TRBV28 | CASSQPGQGLHEQYF | TGTGCCAGCAGTCAACCAGGACAGGGGCTACACGAGCAGTACTTC
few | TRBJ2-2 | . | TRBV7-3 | CASRGTELNTGELFF | TGTGCCAGCAGGGGCACAGAGCTCAACACCGGGGAGCTGTTTTTT
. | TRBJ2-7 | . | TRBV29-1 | CSVGNGYYEQYF | TGCAGCGTTGGTAACGGATACTACGAGCAGTACTTC
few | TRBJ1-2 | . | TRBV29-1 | CSVDAWGRRDGYTF | TGCAGCGTTGACGCTTGGGGGCGCAGAGATGGCTACACCTTC
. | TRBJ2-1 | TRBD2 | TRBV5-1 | CASSFLGLAADNEQFF | TGCGCCAGCAGCTTCCTTGGACTAGCGGCTGACAATGAGCAGTTCTTC
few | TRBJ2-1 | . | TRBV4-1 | CASSQPITSPNEQFF | TGCGCCAGCAGCCAACCAATTACTAGTCCCAATGAGCAGTTCTTC
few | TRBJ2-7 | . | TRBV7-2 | CASSLSGTAGSYEQYF | TGTGCCAGCAGCTTATCCGGGACGGCGGGGTCCTACGAGCAGTACTTC
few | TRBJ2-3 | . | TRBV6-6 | CASTYGTLDTDTQYF | TGTGCCAGCACCTACGGGACTCTAGACACAGATACGCAGTATTTT
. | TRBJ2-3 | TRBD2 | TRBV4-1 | CASSQYGLAGGLSTDTQYF | TGCGCCAGCAGCCAATATGGGCTAGCGGGAGGACTTAGCACAGATACGCAGTATTTT
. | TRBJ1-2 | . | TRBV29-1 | CSVVSDNYGYTF | TGCAGCGTTGTTTCGGATAACTATGGCTACACCTTC